This T cell receptor beta chain was identified in a study of T cell repertoires in cytomegalovirus infection. The wider study: Shared public TCR beta signatures pointed to both CMV infection and a matching HLA type.

Findings and limits, study-wide: Carriage of CMV together with the relevant HLA was identifiable through cumulative public TCR beta family frequency. CMV-specific HLA-C-restricted TCR beta clonotypes dominated the ex vivo response.

The CDR3 spans 16 residues. Trimming took 6 bases from V and 1 from J, leaving 16 bases between them. TCRdb ran MiXCR on the reads and lists one entry per CDR3 protein. The sample lists roughly 150,000 distinct CDR3 sequences; 23% were seen once. This clonotype has a handful of counts. Its specificity is unknown. Material for sequencing was PBMCs. The V call is TRBV12-3 or TRBV12-4, the J call TRBJ2-4, with D possibly being TRBD1 (6 bases). The clonotype originates from a human donor in good health (CMV status not recorded). Some clones in this sample may be carry-over from other donors' samples. Here the CDR3 DNA reads TGTGCCAGCAGCTTAAGGGGGTCTCAGGCCAAAAACATTCAGTACTTC. Translation gives CASSLRGSQAKNIQYF.